Shown below are 18 T cell receptor beta chains from a single sample sequenced in a study of CD8 T cells in Susac syndrome. Random hexamers primed reverse transcription of about 0.5 to 1 ug RNA. In TCRdb, the immunoSEQ multiplex PCR reads were re-called with MiXCR into one record per CDR3 protein. The data show tens of thousands of distinct CDR3 sequences, with around 93% seen just once and approximately 0.47% held by the top ten. Sequencing input: CD8+ T cells from PBMCs. These receptor sequences come from a human donor with Susac syndrome.

The rearrangement uses TRBV7-2 and TRBJ2-3; D is uncertain. Germline CDR1 is SGHTA and CDR2 is FQGNSA. Deletions cut 2 bases from V and 2 bases from J, with 8 bases between. This CDR3 contains 14 residues. For the CDR3, the DNA is TGTGCCAGCAGCTTACTGGGCGACACAGATACGCAGTATTTT. It encodes CASSLLGDTDTQYF.

CDR3 in DNA: TGTGCCACCAGCAGGGGAACCTACACAGATACGCAGTATTTT. This gives the protein CATSRGTYTDTQYF. V and J are TRBV15 and TRBJ2-3; no clear D gene. The V and J ends lost 3 bases and 2 bases respectively, with 9 bases between them. The CDR3 spans 14 residues. Germline loops: CDR1 LNHNV, CDR2 YYDKDF (reference sequence).

This clonotype has just one count. The chain recombines TRBV27 with TRBJ1-4; D perhaps matches TRBD1 (5 bases). The CDR3 spans 16 residues. V was shortened by 5 bases and J by 7 bases, with 20 bases between the two germline ends. Looked up from germline, CDR1 is MNHEY and CDR2 is SMNVEV (reference sequence). CDR3 sequence (DNA): TGTGCCAGCAGTCCTCCGGGGGGAGGGCCTGGTGAAAAACTGTTTTTT. This sequence encodes CASSPPGGGPGEKLFF.

This chain connects TRBV6-5 to TRBJ2-5, with no clear D. V lost 4 bases and J 9 bases, leaving 15 bases between the germline ends. This CDR3 spans 13 amino acids. Looked up from germline, CDR1 is MNHEY and CDR2 is SVGAGI. CDR3 residues: CASSSWAAKAQYF. DNA of the CDR3: TGTGCCAGCAGTTCTTGGGCGGCCAAGGCCCAGTACTTC.

The chain combines TRBV29-1 with TRBJ2-1; TRBD2 might be the D (6 bases). Germline-derived CDR1 and CDR2 are SQVTM and ANQGSEA. V was cut by 6 bases and J by 8 bases, with 14 bases left in between. CDR3 length equals 12 residues. The CDR3 DNA is TGCAGCGTCGAACTCCCGGGGGATGAGCAGTTCTTC. Its protein is CSVELPGDEQFF.

This sequence joins TRBV9 and TRBJ2-5; D might be TRBD1 (5 bases). The germline V and J ends were trimmed by 0 bases and 2 bases, with 11 bases remaining between them. Germline V gene sequence: CDR1 SGDLS, CDR2 YYNGEE. CDR3 length: 15 residues. CDR3 DNA sequence: TGTGCCAGCAGCGTAGCGACAGCCGGGCAAGAGACCCAGTACTTC. Its protein is CASSVATAGQETQYF.

This sequence joins TRBV5-6 and TRBJ2-3; TRBD1 might be the D (5 bases). The CDR3 has 14 residues. Germline lookup yields CDR1 SGHDT and CDR2 YYEEEE. The V end lost 0 bases, the J end lost 2 bases, and 7 bases lay between the germline ends. The CDR3, as DNA: TGTGCCAGCAGCTTGGAGGGGATCACAGATACGCAGTATTTT. Encoded protein: CASSLEGITDTQYF.

V gene TRBV5-1 combines with J gene TRBJ2-6; 11 bases fit TRBD1. Losses at the gene ends were 7 bases for V and 3 bases for J; bases not matched to a gene: 9. The CDR3 has 17 amino acids. Germline V gene sequence: CDR1 SGHRS, CDR2 YFSETQ. The CDR3 sequence is CASANRDRGFGANVLTF. The CDR3 region has the DNA TGCGCCAGCGCAAACCGGGACAGGGGGTTTGGGGCCAACGTCCTGACTTTC.

This clonotype has a handful of counts. This rearrangement joins TRBV20-1 to TRBJ2-7, with no clear D. This CDR3 is built from 13 residues. The germline V gene has CDR1 DFQATT and CDR2 SNEGSKA (reference sequence). V gave up 2 bases and J gave up 0 bases, with 8 bases separating them. CDR3 amino acids: CSARPWSSYEQYF. DNA for the CDR3: TGCAGTGCTAGACCCTGGAGCTCCTACGAGCAGTACTTC.

J is TRBJ1-1 and V is TRBV29-1, with a possible D match to TRBD1 (5 bases). The CDR3 runs to 13 residues. The V gene's germline CDR1 is SQVTM and CDR2 ANQGSEA. The V and J ends lost 2 bases and 4 bases respectively, with 11 bases between them. CDR3 coding DNA: TGCAGCGTTGAACAGGGTACAGGCACTGAAGCTTTCTTT. This encodes CSVEQGTGTEAFF.

This rearrangement joins TRBV25-1 to TRBJ1-5; D is perhaps TRBD1 (5 bases). V was pared by 5 bases and J by 3 bases, with 8 bases between. Germline CDR1 and CDR2: MGHDK and SYGVNS. There are 13 residues in the CDR3. CDR3 sequence reads: CASSWGDNQPQHF. CDR3 in DNA: TGTGCCAGCAGTTGGGGGGACAATCAGCCCCAGCATTTT.

V gene TRBV4-1 combines with J gene TRBJ2-7, with 8 bases matching TRBD1. This CDR3 comprises 16 residues. The ends lost 4 bases at V and 0 bases at J; junction bases unmatched: 8. Germline V lookup: CDR1 MGHRA, CDR2 YSYEKL. The CDR3 DNA reads as TGCGCCAGCAGCCCTCAGGAACAGGGGGTCTCCTACGAGCAGTACTTC. Translating gives CASSPQEQGVSYEQYF.

This chain joins TRBV4-1 and TRBJ1-2, with D perhaps matching TRBD1 (5 bases). This CDR3 comprises 12 residues. V lost 8 bases and J 4 bases, leaving 11 bases between the germline ends. Germline lookup yields CDR1 MGHRA and CDR2 YSYEKL. The CDR3 sequence is CASGGVTYGYTF. The CDR3 nucleotides read TGCGCCAGCGGGGGAGTTACCTATGGCTACACCTTC.

The gene calls are TRBV29-1 and TRBJ1-4; 9 bases line up with TRBD1. The length of the CDR3 is 16 residues. The V and J ends lost 7 bases and 0 bases, in that order; junction bases with no gene match: 9. Germline CDR1 SQVTM, CDR2 ANQGSEA. Here the CDR3 reads CSATGTGSATNEKLFF. As DNA, the CDR3 is TGCAGCGCCACCGGGACAGGGAGTGCAACTAATGAAAAACTGTTTTTT.

This sequence joins TRBV9 and TRBJ2-5; D perhaps matches TRBD1 (6 bases). The CDR3 loop spans 14 amino acids. Germline loops: CDR1 SGDLS, CDR2 YYNGEE. V was shortened by 4 bases and J by 1 base, with 11 bases between the two germline ends. This CDR3 reads CASSQGWAQETQYF. The DNA of the CDR3 is TGTGCCAGCAGCCAGGGGTGGGCCCAAGAGACCCAGTACTTC.

The chain couples TRBV27 to TRBJ2-5, with 9 positions matching TRBD1. Per the germline V gene, CDR1 is MNHEY and CDR2 is SMNVEV (reference sequence). CDR3 size: 13 residues. Germline trimming cut 3 bases from V and 7 bases from J; bases unmatched to any gene: 3. For the CDR3, the DNA is TGTGCCAGCAGTTTGGGACAGGGAATGACCCAGTACTTC. Translating gives CASSLGQGMTQYF.

The chain links TRBV20-1 to TRBJ2-2; 8 nucleotides align to TRBD2. Germline V gives CDR1 DFQATT, CDR2 SNEGSKA (reference sequence). CDR3 length: 16 residues. Losses at the gene ends were 0 bases for V and 4 bases for J; bases not matched to a gene: 7. The CDR3 reads CSARDRGGGSTGELFF. The DNA for the CDR3 is TGCAGTGCTAGAGATCGGGGGGGAGGATCCACCGGGGAGCTGTTTTTT.

V gene TRBV27 combines with J gene TRBJ1-2; D is perhaps TRBD1 (6 bases). CDR3 size: 14 residues. Germline-derived CDR1 and CDR2 are MNHEY and SMNVEV (reference sequence). Trimming took off 8 bases at V and 0 bases at J, with 13 bases between the two ends. In DNA, the CDR3 is TGTGCCAGCGCCCTGGGGGGCTCTAACTATGGCTACACCTTC. Residues: CASALGGSNYGYTF.